Following are 20 T cell receptor beta chains from one sample sequenced in a study of CD8 T cells in ankylosing spondylitis. TCRdb processed the 5' RACE reads anew with MiXCR; each CDR3 protein has one entry. The sample holds nearly 350,000 distinct CDR3 sequences, over 12% seen once. Sequencing input: blood, either unsorted or a sorted T cell fraction (not recorded which). The receptors come from a male donor with ankylosing spondylitis or in good health (not recorded which).

The sample holds a few counts of this clonotype. This chain joins TRBV20-1 and TRBJ2-3; TRBD2 aligns across 8 bases. The CDR3 covers 14 residues. V shed 8 bases and J 0 bases; nucleotides not matched to a gene: 7. Germline lookup yields CDR1 DFQATT and CDR2 SNEGSKA (reference sequence). This chain's CDR3 is CSPLAGSSTDTQYF. CDR3 DNA: TGCAGTCCCTTAGCGGGATCTAGCACAGATACGCAGTATTTT.

The V and J genes are TRBV11-2 and TRBJ2-5; possibly TRBD2 for D (6 bases). V was clipped by 1 base and J by 5 bases, with 14 bases between them. This CDR3 has 15 amino acids. Germline V gene sequence: CDR1 SGHAT, CDR2 FQNNGV. CDR3 nucleotide sequence: TGTGCCAGCAGCTTAGGCGGGACCCGGGGGGAGACCCAGTACTTC. Protein: CASSLGGTRGETQYF.

The gene calls are TRBV12-3 or TRBV12-4 and TRBJ2-5; TRBD2 matches 10 bases. This CDR3 comprises 15 residues. The J segment lost 3 bases and the V segment lost 7 bases, leaving 8 bases of the junction unmatched. CDR3 nucleotide sequence: TGTGCCAGCACCTCGGTGCTAGCGGGGGAAGAGACCCAGTACTTC. Amino acids: CASTSVLAGEETQYF.

This chain connects TRBV7-9 to TRBJ2-3; D remains unclear. Germline CDR1 is SEHNR and CDR2 is FQNEAQ (reference sequence). The CDR3 length is 14 residues. Trimming removed 1 base at V and 7 bases at J, with 12 bases between. In DNA form, the CDR3 reads TGTGCCAGCAGCTTAGACCTGGGTGTGAATACGCAGTATTTT. This codes for CASSLDLGVNTQYF.

The chain carries TRBV29-1 and TRBJ2-7; 9 bases map to TRBD1. The CDR3 runs 15 residues. Losses at the gene ends were 6 bases for V and 3 bases for J; bases not matched to a gene: 12. Germline V gene lookup returns CDR1 SQVTM and CDR2 ANQGSEA. In DNA form, the CDR3 reads TGCAGCGTGGGACAGGGAACAAAATTCGTCTACGAGCAGTACTTC. Translated: CSVGQGTKFVYEQYF.

The CDR3 sequence: CASSSQAGYTF. CDR3 DNA: TGTGCCAGCAGTTCACAGGCCGGCTACACCTTC. V is TRBV2 and J is TRBJ1-2; tentatively, D is TRBD1 (5 bases). The CDR3 is 11 residues long. CDR1 and CDR2 from the germline V gene are SNHLY and FYNNEI. Between the trimmed V and J ends, which lost 5 bases and 8 bases, there was a span of 9 bases.

This clonotype was observed a handful of times. The J gene is TRBJ2-1, the V gene TRBV4-2; no clear D. V gave up 1 base and J gave up 2 bases, with 12 bases separating them. This CDR3 spans 16 amino acids. Germline V gives CDR1 LGHNA, CDR2 YNFKEQ. The CDR3 DNA sequence: TGTGCCAGCAGCCAAGCGGTGGACCAGCCCTACAATGAGCAGTTCTTC. It is translated as CASSQAVDQPYNEQFF.

The table lists this clonotype with many counts. The chain carries TRBV11-2 and TRBJ2-1, with 7 bases identical to TRBD1. The CDR3 runs to 15 residues. Germline lookup yields CDR1 SGHAT and CDR2 FQNNGV. V shed 5 bases and J 4 bases; nucleotides not matched to a gene: 8. The CDR3 nucleotides are TGTGCCAGCAGCGTTCCGGGACAGAAATACAATGAGCAGTTCTTC. It yields the protein CASSVPGQKYNEQFF.

This clonotype was seen more than once but under ten times. This chain connects TRBV6-5 to TRBJ2-6; 7 positions agree with TRBD1. Unmatched junction bases numbered 8, after V lost 3 bases and J lost 0 bases. Germline V gene lookup returns CDR1 MNHEY and CDR2 SVGAGI. This CDR3 is 18 amino acids long. This chain's CDR3 is CASSYPGQAPSGANVLTF. CDR3 sequence (DNA): TGTGCCAGCAGTTATCCCGGACAGGCTCCCTCTGGGGCCAACGTCCTGACTTTC.

There are a few counts of this clonotype. This chain connects TRBV20-1 to TRBJ2-3; D is possibly TRBD1 (6 bases). Trimming shortened V by 0 bases and J by 0 bases, and 13 bases separated the two germline ends. The CDR3 length is 16 residues. Germline V gives CDR1 DFQATT, CDR2 SNEGSKA (reference sequence). The CDR3: CSARDQGSVSTDTQYF. CDR3 DNA: TGCAGTGCTAGAGATCAGGGGAGCGTTAGCACAGATACGCAGTATTTT.

This clonotype was observed at least ten times. The chain recombines TRBV5-6 with TRBJ2-7; D is undetermined. V lost 1 base to trimming and J lost 0 bases, with 14 bases between them. CDR1 SGHDT and CDR2 YYEEEE come from the germline V gene. CDR3 length: 16 residues. CDR3 sequence reads: CASSLWLGTGSYEQYF. The CDR3 nucleotides read TGTGCCAGCAGCTTGTGGTTGGGCACTGGCTCCTACGAGCAGTACTTC.

In this sample, this clonotype turned up many times. The J gene is TRBJ2-1, the V gene TRBV3-1, with D uncertain. V lost 4 bases and J lost 0, with 16 bases in between. This CDR3 has 17 residues. Germline V gene data show CDR1 as LGHDT and CDR2 as YNNKEL (reference sequence). CDR3 amino acids: CASSPFLSSSSYNEQFF. The CDR3 DNA sequence: TGTGCCAGCAGCCCATTCTTGAGCTCAAGCTCCTACAATGAGCAGTTCTTC.

This clonotype was observed a handful of times. The chain's CDR3 is CASSSTGVSSYEQYF. The CDR3 nucleotides are TGCGCCAGCAGCTCGACAGGGGTCAGCTCCTACGAGCAGTACTTC. V is TRBV5-1 and J is TRBJ2-7; 8 bases align to TRBD1. Germline CDR1 reads SGHRS; CDR2 reads YFSETQ. V lost 3 bases and J lost 0; bases outside the gene matches: 5. This CDR3 has 15 residues.

A few counts support this clonotype. V gene TRBV11-2 combines with J gene TRBJ2-1; 14 bases fit TRBD2. The germline gives CDR1 SGHAT, CDR2 FQNNGV. Germline trimming cut 0 bases from V and 10 bases from J; bases unmatched to any gene: 8. The CDR3 loop spans 17 amino acids. The CDR3 DNA sequence: TGTGCCAGCAGCTTAGATCTGACTAGCGGGGGGGCCTACGAGCAGTTCTTC. Translation: CASSLDLTSGGAYEQFF.

Only a few counts were recorded for this clonotype. The gene calls are TRBV7-9 and TRBJ1-1; 8 positions agree with TRBD1. Germline CDR1 and CDR2: SEHNR and FQNEAQ (reference sequence). This CDR3 has 15 amino acids. After removal of 8 bases from V and 0 bases from J, the junction contained 8 bases not matched to a gene. DNA for the CDR3: TGTGCCAGCTGCGACAGGGGACTTATGAACACTGAAGCTTTCTTT. Amino acids: CASCDRGLMNTEAFF.

A few counts support this clonotype. The chain carries TRBV12-3 or TRBV12-4 and TRBJ2-1; either TRBD1 or TRBD2 may supply D (5 bases each). This CDR3 has 16 amino acids. The germline V and J ends were trimmed by 9 bases and 0 bases, with 18 bases remaining between them. The CDR3 spells CASGTAFRSSYNEQFF. As DNA, the CDR3 is TGTGCCAGTGGGACGGCGTTCCGGAGCTCCTACAATGAGCAGTTCTTC.

The chain carries TRBV6-1 and TRBJ2-2, with a tentative D call TRBD1 (5 bases). The V end lost 5 bases, the J end lost 1 base, and 8 bases lay between the germline ends. The V gene's germline CDR1 is MNHNS and CDR2 SASEGT. This CDR3 region has 14 residues. The CDR3 region is CASSRQRNTGELFF. CDR3 sequence (DNA): TGTGCCAGCAGTAGACAGAGGAACACCGGGGAGCTGTTTTTT.

This clonotype occurred many times. Here the CDR3 DNA reads TGCGCCAGCAGCCCCTATCTAGAGCCTAGGCCCAAAAACATTCAGTACTTC. It is translated as CASSPYLEPRPKNIQYF. The J gene is TRBJ2-4, the V gene TRBV5-1; D gene unclear. This CDR3 region has 17 residues. V was clipped by 4 bases and J by 2 bases, with 19 bases between them. Germline CDR1 SGHRS, CDR2 YFSETQ. Variable domain in full (rest from reference TRBV5-1 and TRBJ2-4): KAGVTQTPRYLIKTRGQQVTLSCSPISGHRSVSWYQQTPGQGLQFLFEYFSETQRNKGNFPGRFSGRQFSNSRSEMNVSTLELGDSALYLCASSPYLEPRPKNIQYFGAGTRLSVL.

This clonotype was found a few times. This rearrangement joins TRBV20-1 to TRBJ1-5, with D perhaps matching TRBD1 (5 bases). The CDR3 has 14 residues. Germline-derived CDR1 and CDR2 are DFQATT and SNEGSKA (reference sequence). Trimming took off 1 base at V and 3 bases at J, with 10 bases between the two ends. The CDR3 sequence is CSARAAGHNQPQHF. The CDR3 region has the DNA TGCAGTGCTAGAGCGGCCGGACACAATCAGCCCCAGCATTTT.

A few counts support this clonotype. The chain links TRBV10-3 to TRBJ1-1; no clear D gene. Trimming pared 6 bases from V and 1 base from J, leaving 12 bases between. CDR1 ENHRY and CDR2 SYGVKD come from the germline V gene. The CDR3 length is 14 residues. CDR3 nucleotide sequence: TGTGCCATCAGAGTTTCAGGCGGGAACACTGAAGCTTTCTTT. Its translation: CAIRVSGGNTEAFF.